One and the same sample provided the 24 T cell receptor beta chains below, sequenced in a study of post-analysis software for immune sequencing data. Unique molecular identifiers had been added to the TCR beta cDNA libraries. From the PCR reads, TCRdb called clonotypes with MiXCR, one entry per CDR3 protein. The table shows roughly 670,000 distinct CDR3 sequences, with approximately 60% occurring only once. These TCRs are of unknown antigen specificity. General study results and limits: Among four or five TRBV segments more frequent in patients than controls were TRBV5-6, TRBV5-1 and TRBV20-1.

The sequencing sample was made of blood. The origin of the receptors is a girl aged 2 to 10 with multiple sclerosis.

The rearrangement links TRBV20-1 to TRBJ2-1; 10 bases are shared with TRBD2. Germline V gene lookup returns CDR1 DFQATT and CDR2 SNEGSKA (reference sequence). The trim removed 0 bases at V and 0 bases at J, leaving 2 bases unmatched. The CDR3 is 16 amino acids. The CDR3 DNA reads TGCAGTGCTAGAGAAGCTAGCGGGAGCTCCTACAATGAGCAGTTCTTC. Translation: CSAREASGSSYNEQFF.

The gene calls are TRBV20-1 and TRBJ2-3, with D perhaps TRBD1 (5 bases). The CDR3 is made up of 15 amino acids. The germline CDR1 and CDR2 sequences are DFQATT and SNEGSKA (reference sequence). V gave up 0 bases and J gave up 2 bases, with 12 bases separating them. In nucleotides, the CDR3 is TGCAGTGCTAGAGATGCCCAGGGCTTCACAGATACGCAGTATTTT. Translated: CSARDAQGFTDTQYF.

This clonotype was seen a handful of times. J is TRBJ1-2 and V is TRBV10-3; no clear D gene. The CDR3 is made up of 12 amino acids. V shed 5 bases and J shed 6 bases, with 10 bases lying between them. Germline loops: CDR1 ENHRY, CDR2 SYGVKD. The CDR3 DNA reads TGTGCCATCAGTCTTACCTCTGATGGCTACACCTTC. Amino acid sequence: CAISLTSDGYTF.

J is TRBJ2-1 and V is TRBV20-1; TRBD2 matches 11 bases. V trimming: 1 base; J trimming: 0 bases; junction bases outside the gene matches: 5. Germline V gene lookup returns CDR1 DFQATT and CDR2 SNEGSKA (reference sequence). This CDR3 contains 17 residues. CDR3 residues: CSARVTSGVSSYNEQFF. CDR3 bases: TGCAGTGCTAGAGTGACTAGCGGGGTGAGCTCCTACAATGAGCAGTTCTTC.

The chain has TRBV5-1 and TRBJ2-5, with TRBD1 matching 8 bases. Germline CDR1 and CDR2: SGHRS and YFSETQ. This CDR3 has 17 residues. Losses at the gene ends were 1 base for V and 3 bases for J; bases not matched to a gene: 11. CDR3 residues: CASSLTGGSILKETQYF. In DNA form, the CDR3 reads TGCGCCAGCAGCTTGACAGGGGGTTCGATTCTCAAAGAGACCCAGTACTTC.

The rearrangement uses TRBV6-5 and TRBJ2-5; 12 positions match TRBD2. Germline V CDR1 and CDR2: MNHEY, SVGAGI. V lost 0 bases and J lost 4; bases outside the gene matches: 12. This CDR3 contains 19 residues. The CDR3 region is CASSYSGRLLAGGPETQYF. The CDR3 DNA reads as TGTGCCAGCAGTTACTCGGGGAGGCTCCTAGCGGGAGGGCCAGAGACCCAGTACTTC.

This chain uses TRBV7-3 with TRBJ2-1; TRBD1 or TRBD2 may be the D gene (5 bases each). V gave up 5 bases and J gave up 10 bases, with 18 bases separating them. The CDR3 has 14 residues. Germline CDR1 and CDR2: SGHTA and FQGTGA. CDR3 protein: CASSPGPADREQFF. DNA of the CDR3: TGTGCCAGCAGCCCGGGACCAGCCGACAGAGAGCAGTTCTTC.

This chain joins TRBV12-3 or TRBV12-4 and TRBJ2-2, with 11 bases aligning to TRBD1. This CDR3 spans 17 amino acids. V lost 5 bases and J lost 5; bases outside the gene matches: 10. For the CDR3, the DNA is TGTGCCAGCAGTGCTCTCCGTGGACAGGGGGCGACCGGGGAGCTGTTTTTT. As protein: CASSALRGQGATGELFF.

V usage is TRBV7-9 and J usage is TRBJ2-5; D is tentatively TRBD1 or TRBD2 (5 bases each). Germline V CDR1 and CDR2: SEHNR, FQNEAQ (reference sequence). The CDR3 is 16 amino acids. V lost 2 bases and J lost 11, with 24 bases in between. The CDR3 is CASSLRGAGLDNEQYF. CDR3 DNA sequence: TGTGCCAGCAGCTTAAGAGGGGCTGGTCTCGACAATGAGCAGTACTTC. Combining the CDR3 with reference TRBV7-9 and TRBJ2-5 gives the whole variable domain DTGVSQNPRHKITKRGQNVTFRCDPISEHNRLYWYRQTLGQGPEFLTYFQNEAQLEKSRLLSDRFSAERPKGSFSTLEIQRTEQGDSAMYLCASSLRGAGLDNEQYFGPGTRLLVL.

The CDR3 sequence is CASRRQGRETQYF. CDR3 bases: TGTGCCAGCCGCCGACAGGGGAGGGAGACCCAGTACTTC. The V gene is TRBV5-6, the J gene TRBJ2-5; 8 bases align to TRBD1. The trim removed 7 bases at V and 5 bases at J, leaving 7 bases unmatched. CDR1 SGHDT and CDR2 YYEEEE come from the germline V gene. The CDR3 covers 13 residues.

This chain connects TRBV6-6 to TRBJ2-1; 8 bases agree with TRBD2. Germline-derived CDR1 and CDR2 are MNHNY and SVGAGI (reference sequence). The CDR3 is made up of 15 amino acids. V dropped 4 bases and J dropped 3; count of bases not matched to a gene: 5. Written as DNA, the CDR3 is TGTGCCAGCAGTTCTCACCTAGCGGGCTACAATGAGCAGTTCTTC. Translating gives CASSSHLAGYNEQFF.

CDR3 region: CATSRDPRPTDTQYF. The CDR3 coding sequence is TGTGCCACCAGCAGAGATCCCAGGCCCACAGATACGCAGTATTTT. The chain employs TRBV15 and TRBJ2-3; D uncertain. Germline lookup yields CDR1 LNHNV and CDR2 YYDKDF (reference sequence). V lost 0 bases, J lost 2 bases, and 9 bases lay in between. The CDR3 sequence is 15 residues long.

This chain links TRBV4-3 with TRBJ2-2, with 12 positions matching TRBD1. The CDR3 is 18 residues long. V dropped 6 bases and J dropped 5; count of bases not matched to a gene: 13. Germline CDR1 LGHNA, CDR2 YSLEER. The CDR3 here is CASSLLGGTGGDTGELFF. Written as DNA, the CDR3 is TGCGCCAGCAGTCTCTTAGGGGGGACAGGGGGCGATACCGGGGAGCTGTTTTTT.

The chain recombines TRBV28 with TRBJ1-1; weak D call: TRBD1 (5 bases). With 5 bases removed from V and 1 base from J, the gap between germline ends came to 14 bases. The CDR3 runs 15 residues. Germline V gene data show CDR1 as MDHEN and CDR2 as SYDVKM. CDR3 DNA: TGTGCCAGCAGTAACCCTCGGGACTCGAACACTGAAGCTTTCTTT. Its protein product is CASSNPRDSNTEAFF.

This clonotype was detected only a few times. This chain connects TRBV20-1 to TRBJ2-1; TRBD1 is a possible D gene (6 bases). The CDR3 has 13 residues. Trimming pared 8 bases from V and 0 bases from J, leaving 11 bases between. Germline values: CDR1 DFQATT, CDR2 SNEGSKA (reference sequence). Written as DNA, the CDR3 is TGCAGTCGAGGGGGAAGCTCCTACAATGAGCAGTTCTTC. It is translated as CSRGGSSYNEQFF.

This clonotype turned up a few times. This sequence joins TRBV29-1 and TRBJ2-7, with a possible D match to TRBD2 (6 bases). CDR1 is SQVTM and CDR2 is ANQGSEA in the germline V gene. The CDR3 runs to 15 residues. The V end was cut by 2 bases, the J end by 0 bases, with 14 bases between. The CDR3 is CSVEYMASASYEQYF. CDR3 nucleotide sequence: TGCAGCGTTGAATACATGGCTAGCGCCTCCTACGAGCAGTACTTC.

The CDR3: CASSLESDLYTEAFF. DNA for the CDR3: TGCGCCAGCAGCTTAGAGTCGGATTTGTACACTGAAGCTTTCTTT. This rearrangement joins TRBV5-1 to TRBJ1-1, with D uncertain. Trimming left V 2 bases short and J 3 bases short, with 14 bases between. The CDR3 has 15 residues. CDR1 is SGHRS, CDR2 YFSETQ, per germline.

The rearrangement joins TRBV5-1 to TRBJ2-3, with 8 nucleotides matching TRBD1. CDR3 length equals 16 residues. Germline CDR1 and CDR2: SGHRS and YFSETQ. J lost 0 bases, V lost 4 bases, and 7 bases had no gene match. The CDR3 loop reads CASSVQGVPSTDTQYF. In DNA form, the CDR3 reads TGCGCCAGCAGCGTACAGGGGGTCCCTAGCACAGATACGCAGTATTTT. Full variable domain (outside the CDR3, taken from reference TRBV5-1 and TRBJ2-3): KAGVTQTPRYLIKTRGQQVTLSCSPISGHRSVSWYQQTPGQGLQFLFEYFSETQRNKGNFPGRFSGRQFSNSRSEMNVSTLELGDSALYLCASSVQGVPSTDTQYFGPGTRLTVL.

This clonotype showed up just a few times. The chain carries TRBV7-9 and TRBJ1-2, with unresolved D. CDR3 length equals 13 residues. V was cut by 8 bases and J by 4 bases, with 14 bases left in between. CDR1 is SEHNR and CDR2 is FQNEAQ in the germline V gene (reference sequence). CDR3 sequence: CASLPGLTYGYTF. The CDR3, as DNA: TGTGCCAGCCTTCCGGGCCTCACCTATGGCTACACCTTC.

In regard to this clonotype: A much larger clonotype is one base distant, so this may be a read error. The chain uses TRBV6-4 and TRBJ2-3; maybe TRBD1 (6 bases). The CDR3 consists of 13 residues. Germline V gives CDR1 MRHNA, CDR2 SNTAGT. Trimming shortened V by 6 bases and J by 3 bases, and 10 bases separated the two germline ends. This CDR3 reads CASRDGTTDTQYF. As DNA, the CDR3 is TGTGCCAGCAGGGACGGGACAACAGATACGCAGTATTTT.

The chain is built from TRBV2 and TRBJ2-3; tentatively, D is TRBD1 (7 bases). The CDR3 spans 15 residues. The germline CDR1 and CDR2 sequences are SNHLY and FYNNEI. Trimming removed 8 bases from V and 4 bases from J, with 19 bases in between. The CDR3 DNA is TGTGCCAGCCCGGTGCGGCAGGGGGGCCCAGATACGCAGTATTTT. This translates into CASPVRQGGPDTQYF.

The CDR3 nucleotides are TGTGCCAGCAGTGGCACCGGGACAGGGGGCAATGAGCAGTTCTTC. Amino acid sequence: CASSGTGTGGNEQFF. The gene calls are TRBV25-1 and TRBJ2-1; 11 positions match TRBD1. The junction had 5 bases not matched to a gene; V was cut back by 4 bases and J by 6 bases. Germline V CDR1 and CDR2: MGHDK, SYGVNS. CDR3 length: 15 residues.

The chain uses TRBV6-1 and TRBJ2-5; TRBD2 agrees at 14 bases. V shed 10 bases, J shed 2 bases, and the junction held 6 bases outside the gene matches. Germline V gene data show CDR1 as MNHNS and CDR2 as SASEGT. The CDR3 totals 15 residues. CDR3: CAIGLAGGGQETQYF. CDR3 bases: TGTGCCATTGGACTAGCGGGAGGTGGTCAAGAGACCCAGTACTTC.

The chain's CDR3 is CASSLRDLGVYEQYF. DNA for the CDR3: TGTGCCAGCAGTCTCAGGGATCTAGGGGTCTACGAGCAGTACTTC. The chain links TRBV12-3 or TRBV12-4 to TRBJ2-7, with D possibly TRBD1 on 5 matching bases. Trimming took off 5 bases at V and 3 bases at J, with 17 bases between the two ends. The CDR3 is made up of 15 amino acids.